These T cell receptor beta chains were read from a single sample in a study of regulatory T cells in long-lasting Graves disease. TCRdb reprocessed the multiplex PCR reads with MiXCR, giving one entry per CDR3 protein. The sample holds 430,000 or so distinct CDR3 sequences; 21% are singletons and the top ten take approximately 14%. Material: peripheral blood mononuclear cells (PBMCs), obtained when the disease was refractory, from a patient treated with antithyroid drugs. These receptors all come from a female donor with Graves disease. CDR3s include the opening cysteine and the closing phenylalanine or tryptophan. The order of the fields is D gene, V gene, J gene, clone size, CDR3 protein, CDR3 DNA. D genes are given only for firm matches. Not all rows give a size; the values are once, few, many and, for expanded clones, a class.

.	TRBV7-8	TRBJ2-3	.	CASSSQTGDGQYF	TGTGCCAGCAGCTCACAAACTGGAGACGGGCAGTATTTT
.	TRBV28	TRBJ1-1	many	CASSLSSDPNTEAFF	TGTGCCAGCAGTTTATCCTCCGACCCGAACACTGAAGCTTTCTTT
.	TRBV5-5	TRBJ2-2	.	CASREGTGELFF	TGTGCCAGCAGGGAAGGGACCGGGGAGCTGTTTTTT
TRBD1	TRBV13	TRBJ2-7	few	CASMDRDTYEQYF	TGTGCCAGCATGGACAGGGACACCTACGAGCAGTACTTC
TRBD2	TRBV27	TRBJ2-2	.	CASRGLAVGELFF	TGTGCCAGCCGAGGACTAGCTGTCGGGGAGCTGTTTTTT
TRBD1	TRBV6-5	TRBJ1-1	.	CASSYTDRAGAFF	TGTGCCAGCAGTTACACCGACAGGGCCGGAGCTTTCTTT
TRBD1	TRBV3-1	TRBJ1-2	many	CASSQEQGATGYTF	TGTGCCAGCAGCCAAGAACAGGGGGCTACTGGCTACACCTTC
.	TRBV12-3/TRBV12-4	TRBJ2-3	.	CASSLSTSTDTQYF	TGTGCCAGCAGTTTATCTACTAGCACAGATACGCAGTATTTT
TRBD1	TRBV28	TRBJ1-1	many	CASRSDRGRVNTEAFF	TGTGCCAGCAGATCCGACAGGGGAAGGGTGAACACTGAAGCTTTCTTT
TRBD2	TRBV9	TRBJ2-1	.	CASSVAPSLTSGREQFF	TGTGCCAGCAGCGTAGCTCCCTCATTGACTAGCGGGAGAGAGCAGTTCTTC
TRBD1	TRBV5-6	TRBJ1-6	.	CASSFRGTGGDSPLHF	TGTGCCAGCAGCTTCCGCGGGACAGGGGGTGATTCACCCCTCCACTTT
TRBD2	TRBV9	TRBJ2-1	.	CASSLGLAGEIAEQFF	TGTGCCAGCAGCTTGGGACTAGCGGGAGAAATAGCTGAGCAGTTCTTC
TRBD1	TRBV12-3/TRBV12-4	TRBJ2-2	many	CASSPRGGQGANTGELFF	TGTGCCAGCAGTCCCCGAGGGGGACAGGGTGCGAACACCGGGGAGCTGTTTTTT
.	TRBV20-1	TRBJ1-5	.	CSAQQGRLANQPQHF	TGCAGTGCTCAACAGGGAAGGCTAGCCAATCAGCCCCAGCATTTT
TRBD1	TRBV3-1	TRBJ2-6	.	CASSRTGGASGSSGANVLTF	TGTGCCAGCAGCCGGACAGGGGGCGCTTCGGGGAGCTCTGGGGCCAACGTCCTGACTTTC
TRBD1	TRBV6-1	TRBJ1-1	many	CASSHRPLTGRPEAFF	TGTGCCAGCAGCCATCGACCACTGACAGGGCGTCCCGAAGCTTTCTTT
TRBD1	TRBV27	TRBJ1-5	many	CASSFTYPGQGSNQPQHF	TGTGCCAGCAGTTTCACCTACCCCGGACAGGGTAGCAATCAGCCCCAGCATTTT
.	TRBV3-1	TRBJ2-2	few	CASSQWTANTGELFF	TGTGCCAGCAGCCAATGGACAGCGAACACCGGGGAGCTGTTTTTT
.	TRBV7-9	TRBJ2-7	few	CASSSDDGTDPYEQYF	TGTGCCAGCAGCTCCGACGACGGGACCGACCCTTACGAGCAGTACTTC
.	TRBV6-1	TRBJ2-6	.	CASTLQENRVIGANVLTF	TGTGCCAGCACCCTGCAGGAGAATCGAGTCATCGGGGCCAACGTCCTGACTTTC
.	TRBV3-1	TRBJ2-2	many	CASSQDHGDHRRTGELFF	TGTGCCAGCAGCCAAGATCATGGGGACCACCGCCGCACCGGGGAGCTGTTTTTT
TRBD2	TRBV20-1	TRBJ2-3	.	CSAKTSGRATDTQYF	TGCAGTGCTAAGACTAGCGGGAGGGCAACCGATACGCAGTATTTT
TRBD1	TRBV28	TRBJ2-5	.	CASRLTGGVKETQYF	TGTGCCAGCAGACTTACAGGGGGTGTTAAAGAGACCCAGTACTTC
.	TRBV4-1	TRBJ2-5	.	CASSQGGHRKETQYF	TGCGCCAGCAGCCAAGGGGGACACAGGAAAGAGACCCAGTACTTC